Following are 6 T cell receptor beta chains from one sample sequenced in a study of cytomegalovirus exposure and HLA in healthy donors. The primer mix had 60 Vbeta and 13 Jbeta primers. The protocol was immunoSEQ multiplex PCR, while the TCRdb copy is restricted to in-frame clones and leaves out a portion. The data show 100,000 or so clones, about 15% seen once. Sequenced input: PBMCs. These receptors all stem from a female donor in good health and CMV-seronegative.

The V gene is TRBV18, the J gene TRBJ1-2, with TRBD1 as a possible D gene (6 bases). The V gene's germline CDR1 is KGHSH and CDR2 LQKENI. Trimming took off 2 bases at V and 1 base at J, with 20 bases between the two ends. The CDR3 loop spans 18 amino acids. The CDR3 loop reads CASSPRVSGHQINYGYTF. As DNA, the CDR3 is TGTGCCAGCTCACCAAGGGTTTCGGGACACCAGATTAACTATGGCTACACCTTC.

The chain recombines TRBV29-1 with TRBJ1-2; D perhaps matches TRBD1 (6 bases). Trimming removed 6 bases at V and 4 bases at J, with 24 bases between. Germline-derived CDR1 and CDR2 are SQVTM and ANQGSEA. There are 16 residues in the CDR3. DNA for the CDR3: TGCAGCGTGAAACACATAGACAGGAGATGGATCTATGGCTACACCTTC. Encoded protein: CSVKHIDRRWIYGYTF.

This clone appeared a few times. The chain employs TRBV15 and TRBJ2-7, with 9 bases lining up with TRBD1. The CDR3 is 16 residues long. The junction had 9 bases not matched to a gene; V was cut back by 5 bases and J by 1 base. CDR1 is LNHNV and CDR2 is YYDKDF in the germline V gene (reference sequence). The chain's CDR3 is CATSRGTGTGSYEQYF. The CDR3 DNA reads TGTGCCACCAGCCGCGGAACCGGGACAGGGTCCTACGAGCAGTACTTC.

Here the CDR3 DNA reads TGTGCCAGCAGTGAATTGGGGACAGAGGGTTCACCCCTCCACTTT. Its protein product is CASSELGTEGSPLHF. The chain couples TRBV6-1 to TRBJ1-6; 7 bases map to TRBD1. Germline V gene data show CDR1 as MNHNS and CDR2 as SASEGT. This CDR3 spans 15 amino acids. Trimming cost V 2 bases and J 9 bases; bases outside gene matches: 7.

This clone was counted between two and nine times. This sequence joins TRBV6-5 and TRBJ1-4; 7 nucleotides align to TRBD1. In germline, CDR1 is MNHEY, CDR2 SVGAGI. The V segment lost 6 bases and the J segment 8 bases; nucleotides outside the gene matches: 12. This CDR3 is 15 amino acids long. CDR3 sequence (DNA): TGTGCCAGCAGCTTAGGGGGCAAAAGGAGCGAAAAACTGTTTTTT. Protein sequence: CASSLGGKRSEKLFF.

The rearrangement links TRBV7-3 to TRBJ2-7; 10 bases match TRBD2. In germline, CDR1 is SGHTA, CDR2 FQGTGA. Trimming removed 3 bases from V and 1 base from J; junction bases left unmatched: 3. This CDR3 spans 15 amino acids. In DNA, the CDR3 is TGTGCCAGCAGCTTTCTAGCGGGAGAGTCCTACGAGCAGTACTTC. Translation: CASSFLAGESYEQYF.